This T cell receptor beta chain appears in the sequencing data of a study of CXCR3-negative and CXCR3-positive naive CD8 T cells. About the research overall: Sequencing gave 110 million to 150 million TRB reads overall, about 1.5 +/- 0.3 million per library.

The TRB cDNA libraries were prepared by 5' RACE with UMI labels. TCRdb reprocessed the 5' RACE reads, keeping one entry per CDR3 protein, no DNA. Its table lists fewer than 80,000 distinct CDR3 sequences. Study observations and caveats: Comparison of naive cells showed more hydrophobic TRB CDR3s in CXCR3-positive than in CXCR3-negative naive cells.

Remarks on this clonotype: Its antigen is undetermined.

CDR1 is SGDLS, CDR2 YYNGEE, per germline. This CDR3 comprises 16 residues. This receptor was identified in a human donor in good health. Some clones in this sample may be carry-over from other donors' samples. This chain links TRBV9 with TRBJ2-1; TCRdb returns TRBD1, unconfirmable since there is no DNA. Source material: naive CXCR3- CD8+ T cells from blood. Noted subset: CD45RO-CCR7+CD27+CD95- naive CD8+ T cells lacking CXCR3 (TNR3-). The CDR3 here is CASSAGQGDKYNEQFF. Looking up the rest from reference TRBV9 and TRBJ2-1 gives the full variable domain: DSGVTQTPKHLITATGQRVTLRCSPRSGDLSVYWYQQSLDQGLQFLIQYYNGEERAKGNILERFSAQQFPDLHSELNLSSLELGDSALYFCASSAGQGDKYNEQFFGPGTRLTVL.